The 24 T cell receptor beta chains given below trace back to one sample, sequenced in a study of cytomegalovirus exposure and HLA in healthy donors. Sequenced by immunoSEQ multiplex PCR; TCRdb stores in-frame clones only, minus some. The sample consists of some 130,000 clones, 70% to 85% of them appearing once. Sample: PBMCs. These receptors originate from a man in his thirties or forties in good health and CMV-seropositive.

The rearrangement uses TRBV9 and TRBJ2-3, with TRBD2 matching over 10 bases. Per germline, CDR1 SGDLS and CDR2 YYNGEE. V shed 4 bases and J 3 bases; nucleotides not matched to a gene: 8. The CDR3 sequence is 16 residues long. The CDR3 loop is CASSLSVGLATDTQYF. The CDR3 nucleotides are TGTGCCAGCAGCCTTAGCGTGGGACTAGCGACAGATACGCAGTATTTT.

This chain uses TRBV30 with TRBJ2-7, with 8 bases aligning to TRBD2. Trimming took 1 base from V and 3 from J; bases not matched to a gene: 11. The CDR3 runs to 16 residues. Germline CDR1 reads GTSNPN; CDR2 reads SVGIG (reference sequence). The CDR3 loop reads CAWSGGSGGAYYEQYF. In DNA, the CDR3 is TGTGCCTGGAGTGGAGGATCGGGGGGGGCTTACTACGAGCAGTACTTC.

The J gene is TRBJ2-7, the V gene TRBV5-3; 7 bases align to TRBD2. TRBV5-3 is treated as an ORF (open reading frame) with a function not yet certain. V gave up 4 bases and J gave up 1 base; unmatched junction bases: 5. CDR3 length: 14 residues. CDR3 residues: CARSGGGRSYEQYF. The DNA of the CDR3 is TGTGCCAGAAGCGGGGGGGGACGATCCTACGAGCAGTACTTC.

The J gene is TRBJ1-1, the V gene TRBV25-1; TRBD1 is a possible D gene (6 bases). Germline CDR1 and CDR2: MGHDK and SYGVNS. Trimming pared 6 bases from V and 5 bases from J, leaving 7 bases between. This CDR3 has 11 amino acids. The CDR3: CASSRGTEAFF. CDR3 nucleotide sequence: TGTGCCAGCAGCAGGGGTACTGAAGCTTTCTTT.

V gene TRBV10-2 combines with J gene TRBJ1-1; D perhaps matches TRBD1 (6 bases). The CDR3 runs to 12 residues. Per germline, CDR1 WSHSY and CDR2 SAAADI. Trimming took off 7 bases at V and 8 bases at J, with 14 bases between the two ends. The CDR3 nucleotides read TGCGCCAGCAAGTTCGGGACAACAGAAGCTTTCTTT. As protein: CASKFGTTEAFF.

This clone has ten or more counts. V is TRBV10-1 and J is TRBJ1-2; 8 bases line up with TRBD1. The CDR3 extends over 14 amino acids. The J segment lost 3 bases and the V segment lost 6 bases, leaving 6 bases of the junction unmatched. Germline loops: CDR1 WNHNN, CDR2 SYGVQD (reference sequence). The CDR3, as DNA: TGCGCCAGCAGCCCTGGACAGGGAGACTATGGCTACACCTTC. Amino acids: CASSPGQGDYGYTF.

This clone has only a few counts. V usage is TRBV5-1 and J usage is TRBJ2-3; 9 nucleotides agree with TRBD2. Germline V gene data show CDR1 as SGHRS and CDR2 as YFSETQ. This CDR3 comprises 15 residues. J lost 4 bases, V lost 4 bases, and 7 bases had no gene match. The CDR3 DNA reads as TGCGCCAGCAGCCCGCCGGGACTAGCAGCAGATACGCAGTATTTT. This codes for CASSPPGLAADTQYF.

The chain joins TRBV6-5 to TRBJ2-1; weak D call: TRBD1 (5 bases). Trimming stripped 3 bases from V and 9 bases from J, with 12 bases between. This CDR3 is 13 amino acids long. CDR1 and CDR2 from the germline V gene are MNHEY and SVGAGI. Here the CDR3 DNA reads TGTGCCAGCAGTTATTCCGACAGTCCTGAGCAGTTCTTC. It specifies CASSYSDSPEQFF.

The chain combines TRBV29-1 with TRBJ2-5; a weak D match, TRBD1 (5 bases). The CDR3 is 14 amino acids. Germline V gene lookup returns CDR1 SQVTM and CDR2 ANQGSEA. Trimming stripped 6 bases from V and 5 bases from J, with 19 bases between. DNA of the CDR3: TGCAGCGTCCGAGCAGGGTCCAGTCGGGAGACCCAGTACTTC. Protein: CSVRAGSSRETQYF.

This clone appeared once. The V call is TRBV7-2, the J call TRBJ2-4; D is undetermined. Trimming left V 2 bases short and J 3 bases short, with 14 bases between. The CDR3 totals 16 residues. Per the germline V gene, CDR1 is SGHTA and CDR2 is FQGNSA. CDR3 sequence reads: CASSLMRLSFKNIQYF. The DNA for the CDR3 is TGTGCCAGCAGCTTAATGCGTCTTAGTTTCAAAAACATTCAGTACTTC.

V usage is TRBV7-2 and J usage is TRBJ2-7, with 15 positions matching TRBD2. The CDR3 sequence is 18 residues long. The ends lost 4 bases at V and 2 bases at J; junction bases unmatched: 9. Looked up from germline, CDR1 is SGHTA and CDR2 is FQGNSA. This CDR3 reads CASSSTGTSGRFAYEQYF. CDR3 sequence (DNA): TGTGCCAGCAGCTCCACCGGGACTAGCGGGAGGTTCGCCTACGAGCAGTACTTC.

The chain recombines TRBV4-1 with TRBJ2-3, with TRBD2 matching over 8 bases. The trim removed 1 base at V and 0 bases at J, leaving 3 bases unmatched. This CDR3 is built from 16 residues. Per germline, CDR1 MGHRA and CDR2 YSYEKL. The CDR3 here is CASSQGASGSTDTQYF. As DNA, the CDR3 is TGCGCCAGCAGCCAAGGGGCTAGCGGGAGCACAGATACGCAGTATTTT.

Of note for this clone: Other DNA sequences of this sample code for an identical CDR3. CDR3 sequence (DNA): TGTGCCAGCAGCTTGGCACTTACCTACGAGCAGTACTTC. Translation: CASSLALTYEQYF. The gene calls are TRBV5-5 and TRBJ2-7; D unclear. Trimming cost V 0 bases and J 2 bases, with 6 bases left between them. Germline CDR1 is SGHKS and CDR2 is YYEKEE (reference sequence). This CDR3 is built from 13 residues.

The chain has TRBV4-2 and TRBJ1-2, with D hard to call. Between the trimmed V and J ends, which lost 0 bases and 5 bases, there was a span of 13 bases. Germline CDR1 LGHNA, CDR2 YNFKEQ. CDR3 length: 15 amino acids. The CDR3 protein is CASSQEFTEYYGYTF. The CDR3 DNA reads as TGTGCCAGCAGCCAAGAATTCACAGAGTATTATGGCTACACCTTC.

The genes are TRBV5-6 and TRBJ1-1, with D maybe TRBD1 (5 bases). The V gene's germline CDR1 is SGHDT and CDR2 YYEEEE. The V and J ends lost 0 bases and 0 bases respectively, with 9 bases between them. This CDR3 is built from 15 residues. CDR3: CASSLAAGMNTEAFF. CDR3 sequence (DNA): TGTGCCAGCAGCTTGGCCGCAGGGATGAACACTGAAGCTTTCTTT. Filled out from reference TRBV5-6 and TRBJ1-1, the complete variable domain reads DAGVTQSPTHLIKTRGQQVTLRCSPKSGHDTVSWYQQALGQGPQFIFQYYEEEERQRGNFPDRFSGHQFPNYSSELNVNALLLGDSALYLCASSLAAGMNTEAFFGQGTRLTVV.

The chain has TRBV7-2 and TRBJ2-7, with 9 bases identical to TRBD2. Germline V gene data show CDR1 as SGHTA and CDR2 as FQGNSA. V lost 1 base, J lost 4 bases, and 8 bases stayed unmatched. This CDR3 region has 16 residues. The CDR3 loop reads CASSLVWREGFYEQYF. The CDR3 DNA follows: TGTGCCAGCAGCTTAGTATGGCGGGAGGGCTTTTACGAGCAGTACTTC.

The chain joins TRBV10-3 to TRBJ1-1, with 9 bases fitting TRBD1. The ends lost 0 bases at V and 2 bases at J; junction bases unmatched: 1. Germline assignment: CDR1 ENHRY and CDR2 SYGVKD. The CDR3 is made up of 15 amino acids. CDR3 region: CAISESDRGNTEAFF. As DNA, the CDR3 is TGTGCCATCAGTGAGTCGGACAGGGGAAACACTGAAGCTTTCTTT.

The genes are TRBV19 and TRBJ1-1; 9 bases align to TRBD1. J gave up 3 bases and V 9 bases, and 17 bases lay outside the gene matches. CDR3 length: 17 residues. CDR1 LNHDA and CDR2 SQIVND come from the germline V gene (reference sequence). CDR3 protein: CASMLLTGTGIYTEAFF. The DNA for the CDR3 is TGTGCCAGCATGCTTTTAACCGGGACAGGGATATACACTGAAGCTTTCTTT.

The J gene is TRBJ2-5, the V gene TRBV7-9, with TRBD2 matching 9 bases. V was clipped by 4 bases and J by 5 bases; unmatched bases: 8. The CDR3 loop spans 15 amino acids. Germline V CDR1 and CDR2: SEHNR, FQNEAQ (reference sequence). The CDR3 DNA follows: TGTGCCAGCAGCTCTTTAGCGGGGGCGGGGGAGACCCAGTACTTC. This sequence encodes CASSSLAGAGETQYF.

The V gene is TRBV6-6, the J gene TRBJ1-1; TRBD1 is a possible D gene (6 bases). CDR1 and CDR2 from the germline V gene are MNHNY and SVGAGI (reference sequence). Between the trimmed V and J ends, which lost 6 bases and 1 base, there was a span of 15 bases. The CDR3 runs to 15 residues. CDR3 sequence: CASRQGPETNTEAFF. In DNA, the CDR3 is TGTGCCAGCAGGCAGGGGCCCGAGACGAACACTGAAGCTTTCTTT.

This clone was seen just once. The chain couples TRBV5-1 to TRBJ2-3; 7 nucleotides match TRBD2. V dropped 0 bases and J dropped 4; count of bases not matched to a gene: 5. This CDR3 contains 15 residues. The V gene's germline CDR1 is SGHRS and CDR2 YFSETQ. CDR3 bases: TGCGCCAGCAGCTTGGTTGGACTAGATCCAGATACGCAGTATTTT. Protein product: CASSLVGLDPDTQYF.

V is TRBV5-1 and J is TRBJ2-5; D unresolved. From germline, CDR1 is SGHRS and CDR2 YFSETQ. This CDR3 has 14 amino acids. Trimming removed 1 base from V and 2 bases from J, with 9 bases in between. CDR3 amino acids: CASSLSSGQETQYF. CDR3 bases: TGCGCCAGCAGCTTGTCGTCAGGTCAAGAGACCCAGTACTTC.

This rearrangement joins TRBV29-1 to TRBJ2-1; possible D gene TRBD2, 5 bases. The CDR3 sequence is 12 residues long. Trimming removed 8 bases at V and 5 bases at J, with 13 bases between. Germline V gene lookup returns CDR1 SQVTM and CDR2 ANQGSEA. The CDR3 DNA sequence: TGCAGCCGCCTAGGAGGAAACAATGAGCAGTTCTTC. Translated, it gives CSRLGGNNEQFF.

For this clone: Other DNA sequences in the same sample also yield this CDR3. The chain recombines TRBV5-1 with TRBJ2-5, with TRBD1 identical over 8 bases. CDR1 SGHRS and CDR2 YFSETQ come from the germline V gene. CDR3 length: 13 residues. The V and J ends lost 1 base and 5 bases, in that order; junction bases with no gene match: 1. The CDR3 coding sequence is TGCGCCAGCAGCTTGAACAGGGGGGAGACCCAGTACTTC. Translation: CASSLNRGETQYF.